This TCR beta chain was retrieved from a study of beta chain features in type 1 diabetes. The authors reverse transcribed all of the isolated RNA, so sequencing captured expressed TCRB transcripts. Generated by immunoSEQ multiplex PCR, the TCRdb table keeps only in-frame clones and is missing some. The sample includes hundreds of thousands of clones, 15% seen only once; the top ten take about 0.097%. This clone was detected a few times. Its specificity is not known. Broader study findings: Researchers reported that naive, central memory and Treg TCRB repertoires appeared more similar in patients than in healthy donors. The study found moderately but significantly shorter TCRB CDR3s in all four CD4+ subsets of Type 1 diabetes patients. Overrepresentation of cells with high TCR expression could result from cDNA sequencing.

Central memory, naive, regulatory and stem cell-like memory CD4+ cells were sorted by CD45RO/CCR7/CD25/CD127/CD95/CD27. CDR1 is MGHRA, CDR2 YSYEKL, per germline. The CDR3 runs 15 residues. The V gene lost 0 bases and the J gene lost 3 bases, with 10 bases spanning the gap. This sequence joins TRBV4-1 and TRBJ2-3, with D perhaps TRBD2 (5 bases). This clonotype originated in a man between 18 and 29 years old in good health. Sequencing used naive CD4+ T cells from blood. In DNA form, the CDR3 reads TGCGCCAGCAGCCAAGACTCAGGCGGGACAGATACGCAGTATTTT. Translation: CASSQDSGGTDTQYF.